This TCR beta chain originates from a study of cytomegalovirus exposure and HLA in healthy donors. About the research overall: As released early, the data held roughly 85 million unique TCRs from HLA-typed donors. General observations from the study: Confirmation in vitro established that a few CMV-associated chains were specific for CMV antigens. DRB1 showed the most TCR associations and HLA-C the fewest in a later analysis, as rates varied by HLA locus.

About this clone: Antigen: not known.

The primer mix had 60 Vbeta and 13 Jbeta primers. Generated by immunoSEQ multiplex PCR, the TCRdb table keeps only in-frame clones and is missing some. This sample has around 150,000 clones, with roughly 80% found just once. Trimming removed 6 bases from V and 6 bases from J, with 12 bases in between. CDR1 is MNHEY and CDR2 is SVGAGI in the germline V gene. The CDR3 is 13 amino acids. The chain links TRBV6-5 to TRBJ1-5, with D possibly matching TRBD1 (6 bases). The sample consisted of PBMCs. The sequence came from a woman in her 40s in good health and CMV-seropositive. CDR3 sequence reads: CASRAGGFQPQHF. In DNA form, the CDR3 reads TGTGCCAGCAGGGCGGGGGGCTTTCAGCCCCAGCATTTT.